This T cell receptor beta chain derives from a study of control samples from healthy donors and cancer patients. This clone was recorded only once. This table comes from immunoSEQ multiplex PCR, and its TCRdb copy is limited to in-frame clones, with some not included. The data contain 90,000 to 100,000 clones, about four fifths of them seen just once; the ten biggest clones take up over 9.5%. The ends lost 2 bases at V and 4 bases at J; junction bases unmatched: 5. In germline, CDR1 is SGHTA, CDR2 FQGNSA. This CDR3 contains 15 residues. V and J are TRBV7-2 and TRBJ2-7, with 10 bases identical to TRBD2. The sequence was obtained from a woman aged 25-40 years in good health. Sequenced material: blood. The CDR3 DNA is TGTGCCAGCAGCTTATCCAGCGGGGGGGCTTACGAGCAGTACTTC. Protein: CASSLSSGGAYEQYF.